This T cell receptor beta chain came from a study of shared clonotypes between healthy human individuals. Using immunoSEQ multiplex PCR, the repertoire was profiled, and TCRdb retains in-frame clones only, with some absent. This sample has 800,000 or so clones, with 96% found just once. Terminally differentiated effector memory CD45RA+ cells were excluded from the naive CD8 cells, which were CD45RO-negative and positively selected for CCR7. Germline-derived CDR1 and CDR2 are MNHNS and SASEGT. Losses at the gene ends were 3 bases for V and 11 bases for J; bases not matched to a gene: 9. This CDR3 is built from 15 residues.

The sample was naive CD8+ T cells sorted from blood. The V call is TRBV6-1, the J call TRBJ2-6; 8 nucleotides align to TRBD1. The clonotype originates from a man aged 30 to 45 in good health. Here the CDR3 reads CASSEDPGQVHVLTF. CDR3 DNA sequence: TGTGCCAGCAGTGAGGATCCGGGACAGGTCCACGTCCTGACTTTC.